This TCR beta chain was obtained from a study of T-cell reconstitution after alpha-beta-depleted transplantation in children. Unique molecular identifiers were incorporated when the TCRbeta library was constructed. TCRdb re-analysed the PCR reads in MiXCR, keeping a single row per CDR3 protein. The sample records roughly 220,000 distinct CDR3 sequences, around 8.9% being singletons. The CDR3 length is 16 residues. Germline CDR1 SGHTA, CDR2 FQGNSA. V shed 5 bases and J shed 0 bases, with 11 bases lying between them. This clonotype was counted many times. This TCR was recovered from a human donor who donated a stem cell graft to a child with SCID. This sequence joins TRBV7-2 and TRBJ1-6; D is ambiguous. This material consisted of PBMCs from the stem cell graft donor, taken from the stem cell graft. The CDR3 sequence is CASSATSGSYNSPLHF. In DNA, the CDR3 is TGTGCCAGCAGCGCGACATCTGGCTCCTATAATTCACCCCTCCACTTT. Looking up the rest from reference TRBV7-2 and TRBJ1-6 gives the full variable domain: GAGVSQSPSNKVTEKGKDVELRCDPISGHTALYWYRQSLGQGLEFLIYFQGNSAPDKSGLPSDRFSAERTGGSVSTLTIQRTQQEDSAVYLCASSATSGSYNSPLHFGNGTRLTVT.